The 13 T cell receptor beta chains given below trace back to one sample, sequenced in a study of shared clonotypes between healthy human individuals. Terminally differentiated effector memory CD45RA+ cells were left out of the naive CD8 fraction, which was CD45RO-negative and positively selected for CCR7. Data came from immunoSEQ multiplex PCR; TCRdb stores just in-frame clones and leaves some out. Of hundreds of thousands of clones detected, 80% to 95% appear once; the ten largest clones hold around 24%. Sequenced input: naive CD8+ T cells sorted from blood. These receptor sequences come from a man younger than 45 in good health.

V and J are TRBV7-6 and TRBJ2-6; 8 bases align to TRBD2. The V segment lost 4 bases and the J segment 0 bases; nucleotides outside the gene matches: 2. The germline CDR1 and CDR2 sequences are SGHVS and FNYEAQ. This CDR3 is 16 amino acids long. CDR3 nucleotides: TGTGCCAGCAGCTGGCGGGGGGCCTCTGGGGCCAACGTCCTGACTTTC. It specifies CASSWRGASGANVLTF.

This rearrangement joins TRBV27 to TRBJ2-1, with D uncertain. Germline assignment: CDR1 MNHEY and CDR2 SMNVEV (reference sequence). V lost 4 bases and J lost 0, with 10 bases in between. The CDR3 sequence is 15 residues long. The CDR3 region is CASSSLDGSYNEQFF. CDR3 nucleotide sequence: TGTGCCAGCAGTTCGCTCGATGGCTCCTACAATGAGCAGTTCTTC.

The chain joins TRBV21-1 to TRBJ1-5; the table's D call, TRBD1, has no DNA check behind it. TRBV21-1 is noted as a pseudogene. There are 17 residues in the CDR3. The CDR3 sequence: CASSKVKGAVSNQPQHF. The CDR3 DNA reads TGTGCCAGCAGCAAAGTCAAGGGGGCCGTTAGCAATCAGCCCCAGCATTTT.

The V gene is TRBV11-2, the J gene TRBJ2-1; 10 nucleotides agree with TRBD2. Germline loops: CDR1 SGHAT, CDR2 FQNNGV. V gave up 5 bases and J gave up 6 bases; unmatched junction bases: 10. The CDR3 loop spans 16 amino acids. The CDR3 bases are TGTGCCAGCAGCGAGGATCCTAGCGGGAGTTTCAATGAGCAGTTCTTC. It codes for CASSEDPSGSFNEQFF.

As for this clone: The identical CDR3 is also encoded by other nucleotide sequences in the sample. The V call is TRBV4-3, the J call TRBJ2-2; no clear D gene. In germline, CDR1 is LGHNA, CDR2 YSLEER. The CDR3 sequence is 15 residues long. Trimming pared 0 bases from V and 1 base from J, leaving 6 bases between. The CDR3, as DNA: TGCGCCAGCAGCCAAGATTGGGGGAACACCGGGGAGCTGTTTTTT. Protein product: CASSQDWGNTGELFF.

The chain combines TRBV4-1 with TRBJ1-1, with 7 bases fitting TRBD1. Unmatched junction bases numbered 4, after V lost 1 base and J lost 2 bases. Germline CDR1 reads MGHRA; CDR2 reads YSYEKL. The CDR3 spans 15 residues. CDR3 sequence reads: CASSQVTGVNTEAFF. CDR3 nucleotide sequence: TGCGCCAGCAGCCAAGTTACAGGGGTCAACACTGAAGCTTTCTTT.

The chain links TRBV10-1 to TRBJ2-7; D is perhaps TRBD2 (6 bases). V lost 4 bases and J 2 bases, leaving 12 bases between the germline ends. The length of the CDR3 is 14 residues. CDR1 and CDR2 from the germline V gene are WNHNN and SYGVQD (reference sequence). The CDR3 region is CASSGGTVAYEQYF. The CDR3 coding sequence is TGCGCCAGCAGTGGCGGGACGGTGGCCTACGAGCAGTACTTC.

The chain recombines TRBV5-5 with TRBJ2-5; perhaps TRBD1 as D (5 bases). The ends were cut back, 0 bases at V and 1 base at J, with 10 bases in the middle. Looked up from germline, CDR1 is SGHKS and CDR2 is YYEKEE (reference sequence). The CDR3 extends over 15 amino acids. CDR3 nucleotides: TGTGCCAGCAGCTTGGTCGTCAGGGTCCAAGAGACCCAGTACTTC. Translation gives CASSLVVRVQETQYF. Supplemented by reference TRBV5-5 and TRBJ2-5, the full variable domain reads DAGVTQSPTHLIKTRGQQVTLRCSPISGHKSVSWYQQVLGQGPQFIFQYYEKEERGRGNFPDRFSARQFPNYSSELNVNALLLGDSALYLCASSLVVRVQETQYFGPGTRLLVL.

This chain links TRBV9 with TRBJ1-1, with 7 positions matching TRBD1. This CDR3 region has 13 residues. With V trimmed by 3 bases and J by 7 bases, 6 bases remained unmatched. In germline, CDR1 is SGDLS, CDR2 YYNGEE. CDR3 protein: CASSEGDSLEAFF. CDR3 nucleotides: TGTGCCAGCAGCGAAGGGGACAGCCTTGAAGCTTTCTTT. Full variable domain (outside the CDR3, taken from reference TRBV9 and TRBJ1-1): DSGVTQTPKHLITATGQRVTLRCSPRSGDLSVYWYQQSLDQGLQFLIQYYNGEERAKGNILERFSAQQFPDLHSELNLSSLELGDSALYFCASSEGDSLEAFFGQGTRLTVV.

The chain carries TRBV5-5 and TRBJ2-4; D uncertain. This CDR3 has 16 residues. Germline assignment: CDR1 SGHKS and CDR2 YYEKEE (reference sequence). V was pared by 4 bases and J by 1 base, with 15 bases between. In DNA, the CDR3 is TGTGCCAGCAGCCTCGCGTCGGGCTCGGCCAAAAACATTCAGTACTTC. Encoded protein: CASSLASGSAKNIQYF.

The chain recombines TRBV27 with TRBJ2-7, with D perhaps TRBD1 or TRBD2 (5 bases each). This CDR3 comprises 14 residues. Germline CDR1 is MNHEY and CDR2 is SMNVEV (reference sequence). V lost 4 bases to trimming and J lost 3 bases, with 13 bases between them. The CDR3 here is CASSSYRDGYEQYF. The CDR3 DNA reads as TGTGCCAGCAGTTCCTACCGGGACGGCTACGAGCAGTACTTC.

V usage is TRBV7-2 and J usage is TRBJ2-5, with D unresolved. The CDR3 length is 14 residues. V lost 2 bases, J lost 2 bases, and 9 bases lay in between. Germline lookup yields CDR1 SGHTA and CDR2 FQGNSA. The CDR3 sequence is CASSLLDLQETQYF. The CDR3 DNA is TGTGCCAGCAGCTTATTAGATTTACAAGAGACCCAGTACTTC.

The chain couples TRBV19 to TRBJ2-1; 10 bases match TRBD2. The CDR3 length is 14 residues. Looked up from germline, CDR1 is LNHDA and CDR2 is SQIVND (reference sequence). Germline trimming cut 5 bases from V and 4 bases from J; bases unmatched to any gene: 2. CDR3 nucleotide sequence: TGTGCCAGTAGTTGGACTAGCGGATACAATGAGCAGTTCTTC. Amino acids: CASSWTSGYNEQFF.